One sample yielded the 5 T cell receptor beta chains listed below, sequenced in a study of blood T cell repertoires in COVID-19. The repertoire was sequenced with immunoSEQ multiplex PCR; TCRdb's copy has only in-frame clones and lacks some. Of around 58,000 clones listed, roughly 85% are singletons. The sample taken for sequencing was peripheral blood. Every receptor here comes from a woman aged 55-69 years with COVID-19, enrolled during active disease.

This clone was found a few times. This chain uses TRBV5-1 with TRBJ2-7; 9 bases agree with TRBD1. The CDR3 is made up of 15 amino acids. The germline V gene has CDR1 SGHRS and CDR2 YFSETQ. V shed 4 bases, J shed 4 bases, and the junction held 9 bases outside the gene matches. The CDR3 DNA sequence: TGCGCCAGCAGCGTGGCAGGGACAGGGCTATACGAGCAGTACTTC. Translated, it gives CASSVAGTGLYEQYF.

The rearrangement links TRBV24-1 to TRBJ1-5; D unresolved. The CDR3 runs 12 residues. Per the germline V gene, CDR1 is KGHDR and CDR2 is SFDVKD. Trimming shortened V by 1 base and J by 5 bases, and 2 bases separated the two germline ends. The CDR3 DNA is TGTGCCACCAGTGATTTCGATCAGCCCCAGCATTTT. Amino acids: CATSDFDQPQHF.

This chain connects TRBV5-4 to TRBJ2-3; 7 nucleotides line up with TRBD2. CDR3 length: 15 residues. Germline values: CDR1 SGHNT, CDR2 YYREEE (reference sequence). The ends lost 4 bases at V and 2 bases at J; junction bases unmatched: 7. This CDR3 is CASSPHAGDTDTQYF. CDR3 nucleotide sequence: TGTGCCAGCAGCCCCCACGCGGGGGACACAGATACGCAGTATTTT. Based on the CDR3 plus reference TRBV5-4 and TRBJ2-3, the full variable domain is ETGVTQSPTHLIKTRGQQVTLRCSSQSGHNTVSWYQQALGQGPQFIFQYYREEENGRGNFPPRFSGLQFPNYSSELNVNALELDDSALYLCASSPHAGDTDTQYFGPGTRLTVL.

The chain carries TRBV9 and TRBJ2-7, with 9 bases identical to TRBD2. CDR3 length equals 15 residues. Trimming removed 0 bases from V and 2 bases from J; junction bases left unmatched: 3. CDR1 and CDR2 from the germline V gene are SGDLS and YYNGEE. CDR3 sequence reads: CASSVASGITYEQYF. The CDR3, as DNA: TGTGCCAGCAGCGTAGCTAGCGGGATTACCTACGAGCAGTACTTC.

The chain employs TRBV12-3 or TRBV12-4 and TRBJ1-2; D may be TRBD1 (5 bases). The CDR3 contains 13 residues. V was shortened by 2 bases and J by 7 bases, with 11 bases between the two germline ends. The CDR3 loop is CASSLRQGGGYTF. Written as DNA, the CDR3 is TGTGCCAGCAGTTTACGGCAGGGAGGTGGCTACACCTTC.